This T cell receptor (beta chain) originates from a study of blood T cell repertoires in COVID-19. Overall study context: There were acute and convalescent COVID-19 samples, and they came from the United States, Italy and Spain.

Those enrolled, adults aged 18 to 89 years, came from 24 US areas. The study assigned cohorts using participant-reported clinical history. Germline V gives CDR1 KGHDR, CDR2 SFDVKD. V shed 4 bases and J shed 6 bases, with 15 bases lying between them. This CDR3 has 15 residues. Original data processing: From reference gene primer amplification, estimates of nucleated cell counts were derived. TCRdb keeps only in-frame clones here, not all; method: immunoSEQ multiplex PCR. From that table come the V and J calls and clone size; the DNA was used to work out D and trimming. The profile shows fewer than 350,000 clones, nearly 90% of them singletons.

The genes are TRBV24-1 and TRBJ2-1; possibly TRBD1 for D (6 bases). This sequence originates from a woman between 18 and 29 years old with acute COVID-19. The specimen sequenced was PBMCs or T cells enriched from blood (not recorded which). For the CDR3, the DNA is TGTGCCACCAGTGACCCTGGGGGCAGGGGCAATGAGCAGTTCTTC. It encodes CATSDPGGRGNEQFF.